These T cell receptor beta chains were read from a single sample in a study of cytomegalovirus exposure and HLA in healthy donors. Repertoires were generated with immunoSEQ multiplex PCR, while TCRdb's copy carries only in-frame clones and drops some. The table lists 57,000 or so clones, more than 85% of them singletons. The sample comprised PBMCs. These receptors all stem from a woman under 40 in good health and CMV-seronegative. Both conserved end residues are part of each CDR3.

len,v_gene,j_gene,CDR3aa
15,TRBV28,TRBJ2-1,CASLESGGRPNEQFF
13,TRBV27,TRBJ1-2,CASSRDKYYGYTF
14,TRBV19,TRBJ2-7,CASSPAGGVNEQYF
16,TRBV11-2,TRBJ1-1,CASSLEAAGVITEAFF
14,TRBV25-1,TRBJ2-7,CASTTSGRASEQYF
18,TRBV10-3,TRBJ2-1,CAISESGLAGRGNNEQFF
14,TRBV7-9,TRBJ1-1,CASSLGQGWTEAFF
15,TRBV5-4,TRBJ2-7,CASSPLAGKWGEQYF
14,TRBV6-1,TRBJ1-4,CASSDSGLNEKLFF
15,TRBV5-1,TRBJ1-1,CASTRGAERDTEAFF
13,TRBV27,TRBJ1-1,CASSGGINTEAFF
16,TRBV4-2,TRBJ2-3,CASSQDLGGRGGSQYF
13,TRBV27,TRBJ2-5,CASSLSGTETQYF
15,TRBV27,TRBJ2-7,CASSRIAGGVSEQYF
16,TRBV7-9,TRBJ1-3,CASSLDLLHSGNTIYF
11,TRBV5-1,TRBJ2-7,CASRSSYEQYF
14,TRBV13,TRBJ2-7,CASSFTSGTYEQYF
14,TRBV27,TRBJ1-1,CASSSPAGGTEAFF
16,TRBV4-1,TRBJ2-5,CASSQDRQGGGETQYF
14,TRBV29-1,TRBJ1-2,CSVEAGQYEDGYTF
15,TRBV11-2,TRBJ2-7,CASSLGQIPSYEQYF
14,TRBV7-9,TRBJ1-4,CASSNSATNEKLFF
16,TRBV9,TRBJ1-2,CASSEPVPRGTWSYTF
11,TRBV29-1,TRBJ2-4,CSVEESGWSDF
11,TRBV30,TRBJ1-1,CAWSVVGRAFF
15,TRBV19,TRBJ2-7,CASSIQTGLSYEQYF
12,TRBV29-1,TRBJ2-1,CSVPGTSHEQFF
15,TRBV7-2,TRBJ2-5,CASSLQANWEETQYF
12,TRBV19,TRBJ1-5,CASRDSNQPQHF
14,TRBV27,TRBJ2-7,CASSSRQFSYEQYF
13,TRBV5-1,TRBJ2-7,CASSLGVSYEQYF
15,TRBV6-5,TRBJ2-6,CASSDGYSGANVLTF
14,TRBV18,TRBJ2-7,CASSPPSGPYEQYF
15,TRBV4-2,TRBJ2-1,CASSRAEGEMNEQFF
16,TRBV18,TRBJ1-1,CASSPMTGAKNTEAFF
11,TRBV11-2,TRBJ2-1,CASSFQDEQFF
13,TRBV6-5,TRBJ2-1,CASLSPAYNEQFF
13,TRBV10-3,TRBJ2-3,CAIPHPYLDTQYF